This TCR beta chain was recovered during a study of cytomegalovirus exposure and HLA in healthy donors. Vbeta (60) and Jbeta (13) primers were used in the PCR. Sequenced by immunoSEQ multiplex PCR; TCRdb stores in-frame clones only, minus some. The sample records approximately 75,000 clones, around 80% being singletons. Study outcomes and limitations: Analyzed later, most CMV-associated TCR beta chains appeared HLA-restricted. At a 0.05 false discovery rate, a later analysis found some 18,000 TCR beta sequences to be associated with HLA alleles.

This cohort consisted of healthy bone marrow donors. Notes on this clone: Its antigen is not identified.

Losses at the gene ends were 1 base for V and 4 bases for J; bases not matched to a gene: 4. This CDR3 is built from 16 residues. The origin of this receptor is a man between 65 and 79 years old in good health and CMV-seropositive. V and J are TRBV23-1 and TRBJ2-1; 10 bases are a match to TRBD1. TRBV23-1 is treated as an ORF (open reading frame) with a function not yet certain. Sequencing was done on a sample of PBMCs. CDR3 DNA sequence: TGCGCCAGCAGTCAATTGACAGGGGGCAATTACAATGAGCAGTTCTTC. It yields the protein CASSQLTGGNYNEQFF.